This T cell receptor (beta chain) was obtained from a study of low-dose radiotherapy and immunotherapy resistance in tumors. Looking at the study overall: Intravenous cyclophosphamide 200 mg/m2 was given every two weeks, one day before radiation and immunotherapy.

V was cut by 1 base and J by 7 bases, with 3 bases left in between. CDR3 length: 11 amino acids. Germline CDR1 reads KGHDR; CDR2 reads SFDVKD. Alpha and beta chains were covered, as first-strand cDNA relied on TRAV- and TRBV-specific primers. TCR amplification involved 20 PCR cycles with a constant-region primer and V-primer adapter. In vitro transcription served to amplify the isolated mRNA. TCRdb ran MiXCR on the reads and lists one entry per CDR3 protein. The sample shows approximately 91,000 distinct CDR3 sequences, 20% to 25% of them seen only once. Time point in this sample: after trial treatment. Regarding treatment: LDRT plus nivolumab, ipilimumab, low-dose cyclophosphamide and aspirin (RACIN trial).

Sequences were derived from PBMCs, sampled after low-dose radiotherapy plus immunotherapy. The receptor comes from a female donor with ovarian cancer. This sequence joins TRBV24-1 and TRBJ2-5; D is ambiguous. The CDR3 region is CATSDLGTQYF. CDR3 bases: TGTGCCACCAGTGATTTAGGGACCCAGTACTTC.